The 22 T cell receptor beta chains in this list originate from one sample, sequenced in a study of blood T cells in healthy people across ages. A J-beta primer mix and a sample-barcoded 5' primer were used in a second PCR of about 7 to 12 cycles. Each CDR3 protein is one row after TCRdb ran MiXCR on the 5' RACE reads. The table includes some 1.4 million distinct CDR3 sequences, approximately 40% detected once. The sample taken for sequencing was blood. These receptors all come from a woman under 30 in good health.

The V gene is TRBV12-3 or TRBV12-4, the J gene TRBJ2-1; 16 positions match TRBD2. The CDR3 is made up of 19 amino acids. V shed 6 bases and J 8 bases; nucleotides not matched to a gene: 16. CDR3 DNA: TGTGCCAGCAGACCAACACTGGGGACTAGCGGGGGGGCCGGCCATGAGCAGTTCTTC. Translation: CASRPTLGTSGGAGHEQFF.

V and J are TRBV14 and TRBJ1-4; tentatively, D is TRBD1 (5 bases). Germline-derived CDR1 and CDR2 are SGHDN and FVKESK. This CDR3 has 15 amino acids. V was shortened by 0 bases and J by 4 bases, with 9 bases between the two germline ends. The DNA of the CDR3 is TGTGCCAGCAGCCAAGAGGGGGGGTATAATGAAAAACTGTTTTTT. Protein sequence: CASSQEGGYNEKLFF.

This clonotype was picked up many times. The rearrangement uses TRBV15 and TRBJ1-2; D unresolved. Between the trimmed V and J ends, which lost 0 bases and 4 bases, there was a span of 3 bases. CDR1 is LNHNV, CDR2 YYDKDF, per germline (reference sequence). The CDR3 has 12 residues. CDR3 protein: CATSRDSYGYTF. The CDR3 nucleotides are TGTGCCACCAGCAGAGATTCCTATGGCTACACCTTC. Full variable domain (outside the CDR3, taken from reference TRBV15 and TRBJ1-2): DAMVIQNPRYQVTQFGKPVTLSCSQTLNHNVMYWYQQKSSQAPKLLFHYYDKDFNNEADTPDNFQSRRPNTSFCFLDIRSPGLGDTAMYLCATSRDSYGYTFGSGTRLTVV.

The gene calls are TRBV6-6 and TRBJ2-7, with D unclear. The CDR3 loop spans 14 amino acids. From germline, CDR1 is MNHNY and CDR2 SVGAGI (reference sequence). The V and J ends lost 2 bases and 2 bases respectively, with 10 bases between them. The CDR3 bases are TGTGCCAGCAGTTACATTGTGTCCCCCTACGAGCAGTACTTC. Translation: CASSYIVSPYEQYF.

The rearrangement joins TRBV7-9 to TRBJ1-4; D unresolved. The length of the CDR3 is 16 residues. Trimming removed 1 base from V and 8 bases from J, with 17 bases in between. Germline assignment: CDR1 SEHNR and CDR2 FQNEAQ (reference sequence). The CDR3 DNA reads TGTGCCAGCAGCTTAGAAATCGGGTTCGAGGACGAAAAACTGTTTTTT. Translation: CASSLEIGFEDEKLFF.

The V gene is TRBV10-3, the J gene TRBJ2-3, with 7 bases lining up with TRBD2. CDR3 size: 14 residues. Germline-derived CDR1 and CDR2 are ENHRY and SYGVKD. The junction had 4 bases not matched to a gene; V was cut back by 3 bases and J by 4 bases. The DNA for the CDR3 is TGTGCCATCAGTGAAGGGAGGGGCTCAGATACGCAGTATTTT. Its translation is CAISEGRGSDTQYF.

The rearrangement links TRBV28 to TRBJ2-7; no firm D call. Trimming cost V 7 bases and J 4 bases, with 17 bases left between them. Germline V gene data show CDR1 as MDHEN and CDR2 as SYDVKM. This CDR3 comprises 14 residues. CDR3 sequence (DNA): TGTGCCAGCACCCAAGCCCAAAACCCTTACGAGCAGTACTTC. Its protein is CASTQAQNPYEQYF.

This chain connects TRBV7-3 to TRBJ2-2; D ambiguous. The CDR3 sequence is 13 residues long. The germline V gene has CDR1 SGHTA and CDR2 FQGTGA. The V end lost 6 bases, the J end lost 4 bases, and 9 bases lay between the germline ends. The CDR3 DNA is TGTGCCAGCAGTGCAGGCGTCACCGGGGAGCTGTTTTTT. It encodes CASSAGVTGELFF.

On this clonotype itself: A junction boundary mismatches the germline segment, possibly from a read error. This rearrangement joins TRBV6-5 to TRBJ2-7; D unclear. This CDR3 contains 16 residues. Germline CDR1 MNHEY, CDR2 SVGAGI. The DNA of the CDR3 is TGTGCCAGCAGTTACTCCACAAACCCCGAGACCTACGGGCAGTACTTC. It codes for CASSYSTNPETYGQYF.

The chain recombines TRBV19 with TRBJ2-5, with D uncertain. Germline lookup yields CDR1 LNHDA and CDR2 SQIVND (reference sequence). This CDR3 region has 15 residues. The V and J ends lost 5 bases and 4 bases respectively, with 17 bases between them. The CDR3 nucleotides are TGTGCCAGTAGTTCCCGGGCCAACGGTCCAGAGACCCAGTACTTC. It encodes CASSSRANGPETQYF.

CDR3: CSARAGTEVQYF. In nucleotides, the CDR3 is TGCAGTGCTAGAGCGGGGACAGAGGTTCAGTACTTC. The V call is TRBV20-1, the J call TRBJ2-5; 7 bases align to TRBD1. V lost 1 base to trimming and J lost 11 bases; unmatched junction nucleotides: 7. This CDR3 contains 12 residues. Germline V lookup: CDR1 DFQATT, CDR2 SNEGSKA (reference sequence).

This clonotype was observed a handful of times. The chain uses TRBV12-3 or TRBV12-4 and TRBJ2-3, with 16 bases identical to TRBD2. The CDR3 spans 18 residues. Trimming took 2 bases from V and 5 from J; bases not matched to a gene: 7. CDR3 nucleotide sequence: TGTGCCAGCAGTTTACCGGGACTAGCGGGGGGGATGATAGATACGCAGTATTTT. Protein product: CASSLPGLAGGMIDTQYF.

The V and J genes are TRBV28 and TRBJ2-4; 8 nucleotides agree with TRBD1. CDR3 length: 16 amino acids. V dropped 4 bases and J dropped 1; count of bases not matched to a gene: 6. The germline gives CDR1 MDHEN, CDR2 SYDVKM. The CDR3 is CASSSQGARAKNIQYF. The DNA for the CDR3 is TGTGCCAGCAGTTCCCAGGGGGCGCGGGCCAAAAACATTCAGTACTTC. Looking up the rest from reference TRBV28 and TRBJ2-4 gives the full variable domain: DVKVTQSSRYLVKRTGEKVFLECVQDMDHENMFWYRQDPGLGLRLIYFSYDVKMKEKGDIPEGYSVSREKKERFSLILESASTNQTSMYLCASSSQGARAKNIQYFGAGTRLSVL.

The V call is TRBV28, the J call TRBJ1-2; no firm D call. The CDR3 length is 10 residues. Germline V CDR1 and CDR2: MDHEN, SYDVKM. V was pared by 8 bases and J by 4 bases, with 5 bases between. As DNA, the CDR3 is TGTGCCAGCCACAGCTATGGCTACACCTTC. It yields the protein CASHSYGYTF.

This clonotype occurred a few times. CDR3 region: CASSFSSGLDEKLFF. In nucleotides, the CDR3 is TGTGCCAGCAGCTTTTCGTCAGGGCTGGATGAAAAACTGTTTTTT. The V gene is TRBV7-8, the J gene TRBJ1-4, with a possible D match to TRBD1 (5 bases). Trimming stripped 3 bases from V and 6 bases from J, with 14 bases between. Germline V gene lookup returns CDR1 SGHVS and CDR2 FQNEAQ. The CDR3 has 15 residues. Combining the CDR3 with reference TRBV7-8 and TRBJ1-4 gives the whole variable domain GAGVSQSPRYKVAKRGQDVALRCDPISGHVSLFWYQQALGQGPEFLTYFQNEAQLDKSGLPSDRFFAERPEGSVSTLKIQRTQQEDSAVYLCASSFSSGLDEKLFFGSGTQLSVL.

This clonotype has at least ten counts. This sequence joins TRBV7-2 and TRBJ2-6; 7 nucleotides agree with TRBD2. V was clipped by 3 bases and J by 0 bases; unmatched bases: 5. Looked up from germline, CDR1 is SGHTA and CDR2 is FQGNSA. This CDR3 is 17 amino acids long. CDR3 sequence (DNA): TGTGCCAGCAGCTTGGGGAGGGGTGTCTCTGGGGCCAACGTCCTGACTTTC. Its protein product is CASSLGRGVSGANVLTF.

This clonotype has a count of ten or more. V gene TRBV10-3 combines with J gene TRBJ2-3; TRBD2 matches 12 bases. The CDR3 length is 15 residues. V was pared by 7 bases and J by 6 bases, with 8 bases of the junction left unmatched. Germline lookup yields CDR1 ENHRY and CDR2 SYGVKD. CDR3 region: CAITPGLAGGDTQYF. DNA for the CDR3: TGTGCCATCACCCCGGGACTAGCGGGTGGTGATACGCAGTATTTT.

V and J are TRBV6-5 and TRBJ2-4, with D possibly matching TRBD2 (5 bases). The J call may not be correct, given that the DNA end is closer to TRBJ2-5. CDR1 is MNHEY and CDR2 is SVGAGI in the germline V gene. This CDR3 has 16 amino acids. CDR3 amino acids: CASSYSHGRPGETQYF. The CDR3 nucleotides are TGTGCCAGCAGTTACTCCCACGGACGGCCGGGGGAGACCCAGTACTTC.

This clonotype has just a few counts. This chain links TRBV12-3 or TRBV12-4 with TRBJ1-2; D remains unclear. This CDR3 has 13 residues. V was cut by 8 bases and J by 0 bases, with 10 bases left in between. CDR3 coding DNA: TGTGCCAGCGCCCCCCCCTCTAACTATGGCTACACCTTC. It is translated as CASAPPSNYGYTF.

The chain carries TRBV11-2 and TRBJ2-3, with D perhaps given as TRBD1 or TRBD2 (5 bases each). V lost 10 bases and J lost 4, with 18 bases in between. The CDR3 is 14 amino acids. Germline CDR1 SGHAT, CDR2 FQNNGV. The CDR3 DNA reads TGTGCCAACAGATTGGGGCTAGCCGCAGATACGCAGTATTTT. Translating gives CANRLGLAADTQYF.

In its sample, this clonotype was seen many times. The chain links TRBV25-1 to TRBJ2-7; tentatively, D is TRBD2 (5 bases). With 6 bases removed from V and 6 bases from J, the gap between germline ends came to 9 bases. Germline V gene sequence: CDR1 MGHDK, CDR2 SYGVNS. The length of the CDR3 is 11 residues. The CDR3 reads CASRLGPEQYF. The CDR3 nucleotides read TGTGCCAGCAGACTAGGCCCCGAGCAGTACTTC.

The chain employs TRBV5-5 and TRBJ2-4; 8 bases are a match to TRBD2. CDR3 size: 16 residues. Germline CDR1 SGHKS, CDR2 YYEKEE (reference sequence). The trim removed 0 bases at V and 8 bases at J, leaving 10 bases unmatched. CDR3 DNA: TGTGCCAGCAGCTTGGGGACCGGGGGGGCCAGCGACATTCAGTACTTC. It encodes CASSLGTGGASDIQYF.